This is a list of T cell receptor beta chains from one sample in a study of technical replicates of blood from several donors. The protocol was immunoSEQ multiplex PCR, while the TCRdb copy is restricted to in-frame clones and leaves out a portion. The table shows tens of thousands of clones, with 75% to 95% occurring only once. The specimen sequenced was T cells isolated from PBMCs. Receptor source: a human donor in good health. CDR3s include the opening cysteine and the closing phenylalanine or tryptophan. The order of the fields is CDR3 length, V gene, J gene, CDR3 protein.

len: 19; v_gene: TRBV4-1; j_gene: TRBJ2-5; CDR3aa: CASSQTVLSGGRVGETQYF
len: 13; v_gene: TRBV9; j_gene: TRBJ1-2; CDR3aa: CASSVLSGDGYTF
len: 14; v_gene: TRBV2; j_gene: TRBJ2-1; CDR3aa: CASSQGGGSNEQFF
len: 15; v_gene: TRBV10-1; j_gene: TRBJ1-6; CDR3aa: CARRVGGEDNSPLHF
len: 13; v_gene: TRBV2; j_gene: TRBJ2-5; CDR3aa: CASSGTAQETQYF
len: 14; v_gene: TRBV9; j_gene: TRBJ2-1; CDR3aa: CASSRDSRVNEQFF
len: 13; v_gene: TRBV2; j_gene: TRBJ2-2; CDR3aa: CASSEQGAGELFF
len: 15; v_gene: TRBV5-4; j_gene: TRBJ2-3; CDR3aa: CASTGGTVSTDTQYF
len: 15; v_gene: TRBV4-2; j_gene: TRBJ2-2; CDR3aa: CASSLRQGATGELFF
len: 15; v_gene: TRBV5-8; j_gene: TRBJ2-7; CDR3aa: CASRARTPLTYEQYF
len: 14; v_gene: TRBV4-2; j_gene: TRBJ2-1; CDR3aa: CASSMRLSYNEQFF
len: 14; v_gene: TRBV6-5; j_gene: TRBJ1-2; CDR3aa: CASSQSAPLGGYTF
len: 15; v_gene: TRBV5-1; j_gene: TRBJ2-1; CDR3aa: CASSSSGRLGNEQFF
len: 13; v_gene: TRBV4-1; j_gene: TRBJ2-7; CDR3aa: CASSQPGMDEQYF
len: 18; v_gene: TRBV2; j_gene: TRBJ2-3; CDR3aa: CASRPSISDLSSTDTQYF
len: 13; v_gene: TRBV29-1; j_gene: TRBJ2-5; CDR3aa: CSDLLANQETQYF
len: 14; v_gene: TRBV6-5; j_gene: TRBJ2-7; CDR3aa: CASIGGTGAYEQYF
len: 14; v_gene: TRBV28; j_gene: TRBJ1-1; CDR3aa: CASSFALIHTEAFF
len: 13; v_gene: TRBV14; j_gene: TRBJ1-1; CDR3aa: CASSQERQSEAFF
len: 14; v_gene: TRBV28; j_gene: TRBJ1-1; CDR3aa: CASSPPGQGNEAFF
len: 15; v_gene: TRBV4-1; j_gene: TRBJ2-7; CDR3aa: CASSQEGKGGYEQYF
len: 17; v_gene: TRBV6-1; j_gene: TRBJ2-7; CDR3aa: CASSEPLAGDFLYEQYF
len: 17; v_gene: TRBV5-6; j_gene: TRBJ2-1; CDR3aa: CASSLGSGANLYNEQFF
len: 15; v_gene: TRBV7-2; j_gene: TRBJ2-5; CDR3aa: CASSLSWGDQETQYF
len: 17; v_gene: TRBV7-8; j_gene: TRBJ1-5; CDR3aa: CASSSGTGWRSNQPQHF
len: 14; v_gene: TRBV5-1; j_gene: TRBJ2-5; CDR3aa: CASSPGQGEETQYF
len: 13; v_gene: TRBV2; j_gene: TRBJ2-7; CDR3aa: CASSAATSGWQYF
len: 16; v_gene: TRBV28; j_gene: TRBJ1-4; CDR3aa: CASSHQVWGGIEKLFF
len: 15; v_gene: TRBV6-5; j_gene: TRBJ1-6; CDR3aa: CASSYGGQGASPLHF
len: 16; v_gene: TRBV5-1; j_gene: TRBJ2-6; CDR3aa: CASSLAPGTGANVLTF
len: 14; v_gene: TRBV2; j_gene: TRBJ1-1; CDR3aa: CASSKQGVNTEAFF
len: 16; v_gene: TRBV7-6; j_gene: TRBJ1-5; CDR3aa: CASSLEAGGSNQPQHF
len: 16; v_gene: TRBV5-1; j_gene: TRBJ1-1; CDR3aa: CASSPQGSGRDTEAFF
len: 15; v_gene: TRBV6-1; j_gene: TRBJ2-7; CDR3aa: CASSEPAGGSYEQYF
len: 13; v_gene: TRBV7-9; j_gene: TRBJ1-2; CDR3aa: CASSFAANYGYTF
len: 15; v_gene: TRBV18; j_gene: TRBJ2-7; CDR3aa: CASSPAGTDTYEQYF
len: 12; v_gene: TRBV25-1; j_gene: TRBJ2-7; CDR3aa: CASARLSYEQYF
len: 17; v_gene: TRBV11-2; j_gene: TRBJ2-3; CDR3aa: CASSLVALATRTDTQYF
len: 12; v_gene: TRBV10-3; j_gene: TRBJ2-7; CDR3aa: CAISDATGEQYF
len: 14; v_gene: TRBV29-1; j_gene: TRBJ1-1; CDR3aa: CSSFQGSIATEAFF
len: 15; v_gene: TRBV9; j_gene: TRBJ2-3; CDR3aa: CASSLNSRGTDTQYF
len: 14; v_gene: TRBV10-3; j_gene: TRBJ1-1; CDR3aa: CAIRDSLYYTEAFF
len: 12; v_gene: TRBV6-5; j_gene: TRBJ2-1; CDR3aa: CASRTGYNEQFF
len: 13; v_gene: TRBV30; j_gene: TRBJ1-1; CDR3aa: CAWSRSRFIEAFF
len: 17; v_gene: TRBV6-1; j_gene: TRBJ2-7; CDR3aa: CASSEPPSGSISYEQYF